This T cell receptor beta chain emerged from a study of T cell changes during pregnancy in multiple sclerosis. With 2 bases clipped from V and 3 bases from J, the junction kept 3 bases outside the gene matches. Looked up from germline, CDR1 is SGHRS and CDR2 is YFSETQ. CDR3 length: 15 residues. Only in-frame clones appear in the TCRdb table, and some are missing; sequencing was by immunoSEQ multiplex PCR. The table includes roughly 99,000 clones, about 90% detected once. The chain has TRBV5-1 and TRBJ2-2; 8 bases align to TRBD1. The sequences come from peripheral blood, collected after pregnancy. The receptor was derived from a female donor in good health, enrolled as a control in a pregnancy study. In DNA form, the CDR3 reads TGCGCCAGCAGCTTCCAGGGGGCGGACACCGGGGAGCTGTTTTTT. It is translated as CASSFQGADTGELFF.